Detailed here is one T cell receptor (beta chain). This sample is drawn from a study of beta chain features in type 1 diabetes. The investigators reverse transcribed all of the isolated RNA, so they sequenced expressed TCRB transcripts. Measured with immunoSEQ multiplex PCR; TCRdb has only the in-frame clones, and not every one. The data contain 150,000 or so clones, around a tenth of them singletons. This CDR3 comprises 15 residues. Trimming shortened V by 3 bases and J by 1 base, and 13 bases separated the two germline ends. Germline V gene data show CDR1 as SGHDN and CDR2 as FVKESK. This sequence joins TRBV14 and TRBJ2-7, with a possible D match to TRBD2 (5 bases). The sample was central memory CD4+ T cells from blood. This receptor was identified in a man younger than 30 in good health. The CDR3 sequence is CASSHLRGKSYEQYF. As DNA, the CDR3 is TGTGCCAGCAGCCATCTCCGGGGAAAGTCCTACGAGCAGTACTTC.